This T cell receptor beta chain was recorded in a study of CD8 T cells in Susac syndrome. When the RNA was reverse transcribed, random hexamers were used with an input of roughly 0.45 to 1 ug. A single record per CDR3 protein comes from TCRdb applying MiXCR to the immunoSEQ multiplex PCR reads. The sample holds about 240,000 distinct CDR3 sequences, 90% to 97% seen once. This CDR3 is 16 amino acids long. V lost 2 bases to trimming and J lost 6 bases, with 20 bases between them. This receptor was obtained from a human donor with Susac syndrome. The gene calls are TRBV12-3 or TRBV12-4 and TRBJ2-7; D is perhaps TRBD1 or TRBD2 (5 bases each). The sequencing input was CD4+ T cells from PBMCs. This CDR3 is CASSLRARGPSGEQYF. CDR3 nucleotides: TGTGCCAGCAGTTTACGGGCGAGGGGCCCATCAGGCGAGCAGTACTTC.